Presented here are 21 T cell receptor beta chains from one specimen sequenced in a study of CD8+CD57+ T cells in acquired aplastic anemia. CDR3 and TCR beta VDJ profiling relied on a genomic DNA template. TCRdb independently ran MiXCR on the reads; one entry per CDR3 protein. The sample holds a few hundred thousand distinct CDR3 sequences; 61% are singletons and the top ten take about 29%. Input material: sorted CD4+, CD8+, or CD8+CD57+ T cells (not recorded which) from PBMCs. These receptor sequences come from a human donor in good health.

This clonotype was counted at least ten times. The chain uses TRBV9 and TRBJ2-3; D is undetermined. With 4 bases removed from V and 2 bases from J, the gap between germline ends came to 14 bases. Germline CDR1 SGDLS, CDR2 YYNGEE. The CDR3 spans 15 residues. The CDR3 spells CASSFGGSITDTQYF. The CDR3 DNA reads as TGTGCCAGCAGCTTCGGTGGGTCGATCACAGATACGCAGTATTTT.

The genes are TRBV7-2 and TRBJ2-2; D ambiguous. The CDR3 covers 14 residues. V lost 4 bases and J 6 bases, leaving 12 bases between the germline ends. Germline assignment: CDR1 SGHTA and CDR2 FQGNSA. The CDR3 protein is CASSYTLIAGELFF. In DNA, the CDR3 is TGTGCCAGCAGCTATACTCTTATCGCCGGGGAGCTGTTTTTT. The complete variable domain, with remaining parts taken from reference TRBV7-2 and TRBJ2-2, reads GAGVSQSPSNKVTEKGKDVELRCDPISGHTALYWYRQSLGQGLEFLIYFQGNSAPDKSGLPSDRFSAERTGGSVSTLTIQRTQQEDSAVYLCASSYTLIAGELFFGEGSRLTVL.

This rearrangement joins TRBV5-1 to TRBJ2-5; D could derive from TRBD1 or TRBD2 (5 bases each). Germline V gives CDR1 SGHRS, CDR2 YFSETQ. CDR3 length: 17 residues. V was clipped by 3 bases and J by 0 bases, with 18 bases between them. This CDR3 is CASSSLNPGTYQETQYF. The CDR3, as DNA: TGCGCCAGCAGCTCCCTAAACCCGGGGACGTACCAAGAGACCCAGTACTTC. Drawing the rest from reference TRBV5-1 and TRBJ2-5, the complete variable domain is KAGVTQTPRYLIKTRGQQVTLSCSPISGHRSVSWYQQTPGQGLQFLFEYFSETQRNKGNFPGRFSGRQFSNSRSEMNVSTLELGDSALYLCASSSLNPGTYQETQYFGPGTRLLVL.

The count of this clonotype is one. This sequence joins TRBV15 and TRBJ1-2, with a weak D call TRBD1 (5 bases). The V and J ends lost 3 bases and 7 bases respectively, with 12 bases between them. Germline V gene data show CDR1 as LNHNV and CDR2 as YYDKDF (reference sequence). The CDR3 totals 13 residues. CDR3 nucleotide sequence: TGTGCCACCAGCAGTGATTCCAGGGTTGGCTACACCTTC. This encodes CATSSDSRVGYTF.

On this clonotype itself: Here the CDR3 omits its conserved ending phenylalanine or tryptophan, so a read error is the likely source. The V call is TRBV20-1, the J call TRBJ1-5, with no clear D. The germline CDR1 and CDR2 sequences are DFQATT and SNEGSKA (reference sequence). V lost 0 bases and J 0 bases, leaving 9 bases between the germline ends. This CDR3 has 15 amino acids. CDR3 nucleotide sequence: TGCAGTGCTAGAGACAACAGATTTAGCAATCAGCCCCAGCATCTT. Residues: CSARDNRFSNQPQHL.

Turning to this clonotype: The junction differs from germline at one of its ends, possibly a read error. This CDR3 reads CASSLGLSSHNEQFF. CDR3 DNA: TGTGCCAGCAGCCTGGGACTAAGCTCCCACAATGAGCAGTTCTTC. The rearrangement joins TRBV7-2 to TRBJ2-1, with 7 bases matching TRBD2. In germline, CDR1 is SGHTA, CDR2 FQGNSA. The CDR3 has 15 residues.

This clonotype was observed a few times. The rearrangement joins TRBV24-1 to TRBJ2-7; weak D call: TRBD2 (5 bases). The CDR3 is 16 residues long. Germline V gives CDR1 KGHDR, CDR2 SFDVKD. The V gene lost 5 bases and the J gene lost 2 bases, with 18 bases spanning the gap. The chain's CDR3 is CATSGAEDAKPYEQYF. CDR3 DNA: TGTGCCACCAGTGGGGCGGAGGACGCAAAGCCCTACGAGCAGTACTTC.

V gene TRBV10-3 combines with J gene TRBJ2-7, with a weak D call TRBD2 (6 bases). The V end was cut by 0 bases, the J end by 1 base, with 16 bases between. The length of the CDR3 is 17 residues. Germline CDR1 and CDR2: ENHRY and SYGVKD. The CDR3, as DNA: TGTGCCATCAGTGAGTCGACTGGGCGGGAAAGGTCCTACGAGCAGTACTTC. Translation gives CAISESTGRERSYEQYF.

The V and J genes are TRBV20-1 and TRBJ2-7; D is perhaps TRBD1 (6 bases). V was shortened by 1 base and J by 0 bases, with 10 bases between the two germline ends. The CDR3 has 14 residues. Looked up from germline, CDR1 is DFQATT and CDR2 is SNEGSKA (reference sequence). CDR3 coding DNA: TGCAGTGCTAGAGGCCGGACAGTCTCCTACGAGCAGTACTTC. Its translation: CSARGRTVSYEQYF.

The rearrangement links TRBV4-1 to TRBJ1-5; TRBD1 matches at 7 bases. Germline V gene data show CDR1 as MGHRA and CDR2 as YSYEKL. Trimming cost V 1 base and J 0 bases; bases outside gene matches: 9. CDR3 size: 18 residues. The CDR3 sequence is CASSQVSGQRDSNQPQHF. As DNA, the CDR3 is TGCGCCAGCAGCCAAGTCTCGGGACAGAGAGATAGCAATCAGCCCCAGCATTTT.

The V call is TRBV20-1, the J call TRBJ1-4; D may be TRBD1 (6 bases). The CDR3 is 14 amino acids. The V end was cut by 6 bases, the J end by 7 bases, with 18 bases between. CDR1 is DFQATT and CDR2 is SNEGSKA in the germline V gene (reference sequence). CDR3 in amino acids: CSARVQGSLEKLFF. The CDR3 DNA follows: TGCAGTGCAAGGGTACAGGGATCCCTTGAAAAACTGTTTTTT.

As for this clonotype: The junction departs from germline at one end; a sequencing error may be responsible. The chain has TRBV19 and TRBJ1-1; 9 bases match TRBD1. The germline gives CDR1 LNHDA, CDR2 SQIVND (reference sequence). The CDR3 extends over 14 amino acids. The CDR3 protein is CASRHRGRSDEAYF. CDR3 nucleotides: TGTGCCAGTAGACACAGGGGGCGCTCGGATGAAGCTTACTTT.

This clonotype was seen just once. The rearrangement uses TRBV7-2 and TRBJ2-1; 10 bases are a match to TRBD2. After removal of 5 bases from V and 10 bases from J, the junction contained 8 bases not matched to a gene. Germline CDR1 and CDR2: SGHTA and FQGNSA. This CDR3 contains 14 residues. The CDR3 sequence: CASSPPLAGEEQFF. In DNA form, the CDR3 reads TGTGCCAGCAGCCCCCCCCTAGCGGGAGAGGAGCAGTTCTTC.

The V call is TRBV20-1, the J call TRBJ2-1; TRBD1 agrees at 9 bases. This CDR3 is built from 15 residues. After removal of 6 bases from V and 7 bases from J, the junction contained 13 bases not matched to a gene. Germline CDR1 and CDR2: DFQATT and SNEGSKA (reference sequence). DNA of the CDR3: TGCAGTGCAAAGAACCGGGACAGGGAGATGAATGAGCAGTTCTTC. It specifies CSAKNRDREMNEQFF.

The gene calls are TRBV12-3 or TRBV12-4 and TRBJ2-7, with unresolved D. V was clipped by 2 bases and J by 2 bases, with 4 bases between them. The CDR3 covers 12 residues. The CDR3 coding sequence is TGTGCCAGCAGTTTAAATACCTACGAGCAGTACTTC. Its protein product is CASSLNTYEQYF.

A note on this clonotype: No DNA is shown, since the ends of the CDR3 on it are uncertain; the CDR3 is the one TCRdb lists. The chain employs TRBV2 and TRBJ1-1; TRBD1 is the table's D call, not checked against the DNA. The CDR3 is 15 amino acids long, termini counted. Germline V lookup: CDR1 SNHLY, CDR2 FYNNEI. The CDR3 spells CRGQYFGPTHTEAFF.

This clonotype was recorded many times. V is TRBV6-5 and J is TRBJ2-1; 10 bases fit TRBD2. V dropped 7 bases and J dropped 9; count of bases not matched to a gene: 15. The CDR3 length is 16 residues. Looked up from germline, CDR1 is MNHEY and CDR2 is SVGAGI. The CDR3 nucleotides read TGTGCCAGCACCAGGACTAGCGGCACCTTGGGGTCTGAGCAGTTCTTC. This translates into CASTRTSGTLGSEQFF.

This clonotype was seen more than once but under ten times. The chain is built from TRBV2 and TRBJ2-3; 10 bases line up with TRBD2. V lost 3 bases and J lost 3; bases outside the gene matches: 3. The V gene's germline CDR1 is SNHLY and CDR2 FYNNEI. The CDR3 sequence is 15 residues long. Here the CDR3 reads CASSEPGLATDTQYF. CDR3 sequence (DNA): TGTGCCAGCAGTGAGCCGGGACTAGCGACAGATACGCAGTATTTT.

The chain couples TRBV7-2 to TRBJ2-7; TRBD1 might be the D (5 bases). This CDR3 has 15 residues. Looked up from germline, CDR1 is SGHTA and CDR2 is FQGNSA. Between the trimmed V and J ends, which lost 5 bases and 3 bases, there was a span of 17 bases. CDR3 DNA: TGTGCCAGCAGCCATTTGACAGCGCTTTTCTACGAGCAGTACTTC. This sequence encodes CASSHLTALFYEQYF.

This clonotype was seen at least ten times. The V call is TRBV15, the J call TRBJ2-1; a possible D gene is TRBD1 (6 bases). Germline CDR1 and CDR2: LNHNV and YYDKDF (reference sequence). The CDR3 sequence is 13 residues long. V was pared by 5 bases and J by 7 bases, with 12 bases between. CDR3 nucleotide sequence: TGTGCCACCAGCTCGCGCAGGGGTAATGAGCAGTTCTTC. It is translated as CATSSRRGNEQFF.

The chain couples TRBV5-1 to TRBJ1-4, with TRBD1 matching 9 bases. V shed 0 bases and J 6 bases; nucleotides not matched to a gene: 3. There are 15 residues in the CDR3. Germline CDR1 SGHRS, CDR2 YFSETQ. The CDR3 loop is CASSLDGTGYEKLFF. The CDR3 DNA reads as TGCGCCAGCAGCTTGGACGGGACAGGGTATGAAAAACTGTTTTTT. Looking up the rest from reference TRBV5-1 and TRBJ1-4 gives the full variable domain: KAGVTQTPRYLIKTRGQQVTLSCSPISGHRSVSWYQQTPGQGLQFLFEYFSETQRNKGNFPGRFSGRQFSNSRSEMNVSTLELGDSALYLCASSLDGTGYEKLFFGSGTQLSVL.